The clone carrying this T cell receptor (beta chain) was counted once. Its antigen remains unknown. The record originates from a study of T cells in narcolepsy. Study details: Enrolled donors included narcolepsy type 1 or type 2 patients and healthy controls.

Data came from immunoSEQ multiplex PCR; TCRdb stores just in-frame clones and leaves some out. The repertoire holds tens of thousands of clones, 75% to 85% seen once, with roughly 4% in the top ten. Germline CDR1 and CDR2: SGHDT and YYEEEE. V lost 6 bases to trimming and J lost 13 bases, with 24 bases between them. The CDR3 covers 14 residues. Study-level points and caveats: Reportedly, autoreactive clonotypes were serially detected in patients' blood but not controls'. Same-patient CSF and blood CD4+ T cell clonotypes included HCRT-specific and TRIB2-specific autoreactive ones.

Sequencing used memory (CD45RA-) CD4+ T cells from blood. The chain recombines TRBV5-6 with TRBJ2-3; no definite D call. The clonotype comes from a human donor in good health. Written as DNA, the CDR3 is TGTGCCAGCACAGGCCTAATCGGATCTGCGCTGGAGTATTTT. It specifies CASTGLIGSALEYF.